The source of this T cell receptor (beta chain) is a study of blood T cells in healthy people across ages. Study-wide results and limits: Naive CD4+ cell counts and diversity both ran higher in long-lived than in aged donors.

PBMCs were isolated at a quantity of at least 6.5 million per sample. The CDR3 runs to 13 residues. The J segment lost 1 base and the V segment lost 8 bases, leaving 3 bases of the junction unmatched. CDR1 is MNHEY, CDR2 SVGAGI, per germline. Sample-barcoded 5' priming and a J-beta primer mix drove a second PCR of 7 to 11 cycles. MiXCR was run by TCRdb on the 5' RACE reads, yielding one entry per CDR3 protein. Among nearly 800,000 distinct CDR3 sequences listed, roughly 25% were seen once. A remark on this clonotype: As yet, its antigen is unknown.

The data also belong to a second study, concerning T cells of mothers and their children. This second study notes: It was through the M1S primer of the second PCR that sample barcodes and 2-4 random nucleotides were added. Slightly higher overlap, not significant, was seen in related mother-child pairs than in unrelated pairs.

The clonotype comes from a boy aged 5-17 years in good health. This sequence joins TRBV6-5 and TRBJ1-1; 8 nucleotides agree with TRBD1. Sequences were obtained from blood. This CDR3 is CASGDRPNTEAFF. CDR3 DNA: TGTGCCAGCGGGGACAGGCCGAACACTGAAGCTTTCTTT.